These 26 T cell receptor beta chains share one sample of origin, sequenced in a study of human T cells and chemical hapten exposure. Time point here: patch test 1, 2 weeks after DPC sensitization. Treatment in this sample: therapeutic diphenylcyclopropenone sensitization with weekly scalp DPC. Using its own MiXCR run on the RACE reads, TCRdb lists one record per CDR3 protein. The table lists approximately 100,000 distinct CDR3 sequences, 8% to 13% of them singletons. The input for sequencing was whole blood, taken in connection with sensitization to the hapten diphenylcyclopropenone (DPC). The source of these receptors is a woman between 35 and 50 years old with alopecia areata. Some clones in this sample may be carry-over from other donors' samples.

In its sample, this clonotype was seen a few times. The chain carries TRBV2 and TRBJ2-2; D remains ambiguous. The CDR3 loop spans 12 amino acids. Germline lookup yields CDR1 SNHLY and CDR2 FYNNEI. The V end lost 7 bases, the J end lost 8 bases, and 11 bases lay between the germline ends. As DNA, the CDR3 is TGTGCCAGCAAACCCAATTCGGGGGAGCTGTTTTTT. This encodes CASKPNSGELFF.

This clonotype was detected only a few times. The J gene is TRBJ1-2, the V gene TRBV20-1; no clear D. CDR3 length: 10 residues. Germline CDR1 and CDR2: DFQATT and SNEGSKA (reference sequence). The germline V and J ends were trimmed by 7 bases and 8 bases, with 11 bases remaining between them. Written as DNA, the CDR3 is TGCAGTGGAGCGGTCGTCGGCTACACCTTC. It codes for CSGAVVGYTF.

The V and J genes are TRBV5-1 and TRBJ2-7; TRBD2 matches 10 bases. The CDR3 is 15 residues long. Looked up from germline, CDR1 is SGHRS and CDR2 is YFSETQ. With V trimmed by 4 bases and J by 4 bases, 8 bases remained unmatched. CDR3 residues: CASSNPSGSLYEQYF. The CDR3 DNA is TGCGCCAGCAGCAACCCTAGCGGGAGTCTGTACGAGCAGTACTTC.

The table lists this clonotype with many counts. The chain combines TRBV19 with TRBJ2-1; 13 bases fit TRBD2. The V gene's germline CDR1 is LNHDA and CDR2 SQIVND (reference sequence). This CDR3 spans 15 amino acids. V was pared by 7 bases and J by 7 bases, with 7 bases of the junction left unmatched. CDR3 nucleotides: TGTGCCAGTACCTTACTAGCGGGAGGGTCGAATGAGCAGTTCTTC. Protein: CASTLLAGGSNEQFF.

This clonotype showed up many times. The J gene is TRBJ1-1, the V gene TRBV18; D is perhaps TRBD1 (6 bases). The CDR3 has 14 amino acids. In germline, CDR1 is KGHSH, CDR2 LQKENI. Trimming cost V 4 bases and J 0 bases, with 9 bases left between them. The CDR3 DNA reads as TGTGCCAGCTCACTCCAGGGGCTGAACACTGAAGCTTTCTTT. It is translated as CASSLQGLNTEAFF.

This clonotype was seen only a few times. The CDR3: CASMLRGGQLGSNQPQHF. The CDR3 DNA reads as TGTGCCAGCATGTTAAGGGGGGGACAGCTCGGAAGCAATCAGCCCCAGCATTTT. The chain employs TRBV27 and TRBJ1-5; TRBD1 aligns across 7 bases. The germline V gene has CDR1 MNHEY and CDR2 SMNVEV (reference sequence). The junction had 16 bases not matched to a gene; V was cut back by 7 bases and J by 1 base. This CDR3 has 18 amino acids.

Only a few counts were recorded for this clonotype. This chain links TRBV11-3 with TRBJ2-1; 8 bases are shared with TRBD2. V lost 5 bases, J lost 7 bases, and 10 bases stayed unmatched. Germline CDR1 SGHNT, CDR2 YENEEA. The CDR3 is 15 residues long. This CDR3 is CASSPRKREINEQFF. In nucleotides, the CDR3 is TGTGCCAGCAGCCCACGGAAGCGGGAGATTAATGAGCAGTTCTTC.

The chain carries TRBV20-1 and TRBJ2-1, with D unresolved. CDR3 size: 15 residues. In germline, CDR1 is DFQATT, CDR2 SNEGSKA (reference sequence). V gave up 5 bases and J gave up 0 bases, with 14 bases separating them. CDR3 DNA sequence: TGCAGTGCTCGGGTCCGAAGAGGCTCCTACAATGAGCAGTTCTTC. Translation gives CSARVRRGSYNEQFF.

The chain carries TRBV29-1 and TRBJ1-2, with D possibly TRBD1 on 5 matching bases. The CDR3 sequence is 11 residues long. V dropped 7 bases and J dropped 6 bases, with 12 bases sitting between them. Germline V lookup: CDR1 SQVTM, CDR2 ANQGSEA. This chain's CDR3 is CSAGTDNGYTF. The DNA of the CDR3 is TGCAGCGCCGGGACGGACAATGGCTACACCTTC.

This clonotype occurred a few times. The rearrangement uses TRBV11-2 and TRBJ2-3; D gene ambiguous. This CDR3 spans 16 amino acids. The V end was cut by 4 bases, the J end by 1 base, with 15 bases between. Looked up from germline, CDR1 is SGHAT and CDR2 is FQNNGV. The CDR3 sequence: CASSSLVGIGTDTQYF. The CDR3 DNA reads as TGTGCCAGCAGCTCCCTTGTAGGGATCGGCACAGATACGCAGTATTTT.

This clonotype was counted at least ten times. V is TRBV12-3 or TRBV12-4 and J is TRBJ2-5; TRBD1 matches 8 bases. The CDR3 covers 14 residues. After removal of 8 bases from V and 0 bases from J, the junction contained 5 bases not matched to a gene. The CDR3 here is CASQWDRYQETQYF. The CDR3 DNA is TGTGCCAGCCAATGGGACAGGTACCAAGAGACCCAGTACTTC.

This clonotype was seen a handful of times. The chain recombines TRBV19 with TRBJ2-1; the D call may be TRBD1 or TRBD2 (5 bases each). From germline, CDR1 is LNHDA and CDR2 SQIVND (reference sequence). V shed 5 bases and J shed 4 bases, with 18 bases lying between them. This CDR3 region has 16 residues. In nucleotides, the CDR3 is TGTGCCAGTAGTGCCTTCTGGGACCCTGGTTACAATGAGCAGTTCTTC. Encoded protein: CASSAFWDPGYNEQFF.

This clonotype showed up many times. The V call is TRBV4-3, the J call TRBJ1-1; D is unresolved. Trimming took off 1 base at V and 2 bases at J, with 8 bases between the two ends. The V gene's germline CDR1 is LGHNA and CDR2 YSLEER. This CDR3 is 14 amino acids long. The CDR3 nucleotides are TGCGCCAGCAGCCAAGCCAACACAAACACTGAAGCTTTCTTT. Translating gives CASSQANTNTEAFF.

The CDR3 region has the DNA TGTGCCAGCAGCCCCCATGGGACTAGCAATTCGGTTGAGCAGTTCTTC. Its protein product is CASSPHGTSNSVEQFF. This chain connects TRBV11-3 to TRBJ2-1, with 9 positions matching TRBD2. The germline CDR1 and CDR2 sequences are SGHNT and YENEEA. Trimming at V came to 5 bases and at J to 9 bases, leaving 14 bases not matched to a gene. CDR3 length: 16 residues.

In this sample, this clonotype turned up a few times. The chain has TRBV6-5 and TRBJ1-1, with 7 bases aligning to TRBD1. The CDR3 has 15 residues. J was trimmed by 2 bases and V by 4 bases; bases with no gene match: 7. Germline V gene lookup returns CDR1 MNHEY and CDR2 SVGAGI. The CDR3 sequence is CASSSQGVGNTEAFF. The CDR3 DNA reads as TGTGCCAGCAGTTCCCAGGGGGTTGGAAACACTGAAGCTTTCTTT.

At least ten counts were recorded for this clonotype. This rearrangement joins TRBV20-1 to TRBJ2-5; a weak D match, TRBD2 (7 bases). Germline CDR1 DFQATT, CDR2 SNEGSKA (reference sequence). The V and J ends lost 3 bases and 5 bases respectively, with 16 bases between them. The CDR3 spans 14 residues. CDR3 bases: TGCAGTGCTAGGGCGGGGGCGGCCGGGGAGACCCAGTACTTC. Translation gives CSARAGAAGETQYF.

The chain joins TRBV5-6 to TRBJ2-1, with TRBD1 identical over 8 bases. The V gene end was trimmed by 1 base and the J gene end by 5 bases; junction bases not matched to a gene: 5. CDR1 SGHDT and CDR2 YYEEEE come from the germline V gene. There are 15 residues in the CDR3. The CDR3 DNA reads TGTGCCAGCAGCTTGCTCAGGGGGCCTAACAATGAGCAGTTCTTC. Amino acids: CASSLLRGPNNEQFF.

This clonotype was seen ten or more times. The chain uses TRBV10-3 and TRBJ1-6, with 7 positions matching TRBD1. Germline CDR1 ENHRY, CDR2 SYGVKD. J lost 10 bases, V lost 3 bases, and 12 bases had no gene match. The CDR3 is made up of 16 amino acids. The CDR3 protein is CAISDHSKGAKSPLHF. The CDR3 DNA sequence: TGTGCCATCAGTGATCACAGCAAGGGGGCAAAGTCACCCCTCCACTTT.

The table lists this clonotype with a few counts. The chain carries TRBV6-5 and TRBJ2-1; TRBD1 might be the D (6 bases). The germline gives CDR1 MNHEY, CDR2 SVGAGI. Trimming pared 7 bases from V and 2 bases from J, leaving 12 bases between. This CDR3 region has 14 residues. The CDR3 coding sequence is TGTGCCAGCACGAGGGGGTCTCCCTACAATGAGCAGTTCTTC. Protein sequence: CASTRGSPYNEQFF.

This clonotype was seen repeatedly, ten times or more. The chain is built from TRBV6-2 or TRBV6-3 and TRBJ2-7; D is unresolved. Germline V CDR1 and CDR2: MNHEY, SVGEGT. Trimming removed 2 bases at V and 2 bases at J, with 16 bases between. This CDR3 has 16 amino acids. CDR3 nucleotides: TGTGCCAGCAGTTACAACGTTGTCGGCGGCCCCTACGAGCAGTACTTC. This gives the protein CASSYNVVGGPYEQYF.

This clonotype appeared many times. V is TRBV11-2 and J is TRBJ2-2; D might be TRBD1 or TRBD2, each matching 5 bases. This CDR3 has 15 residues. The germline gives CDR1 SGHAT, CDR2 FQNNGV. V was shortened by 3 bases and J by 7 bases, with 15 bases between the two germline ends. The DNA for the CDR3 is TGTGCCAGCAGCTTGAACCGGGACCCACGCGGGGAGCTGTTTTTT. The encoded protein is CASSLNRDPRGELFF.

This chain uses TRBV4-1 with TRBJ2-7; the D is unclear. The CDR3 totals 13 residues. Germline lookup yields CDR1 MGHRA and CDR2 YSYEKL. V gave up 1 base and J gave up 4 bases, with 8 bases separating them. The CDR3 is CASSQVEEYEQYF. The CDR3 nucleotides are TGCGCCAGCAGCCAAGTTGAGGAGTACGAGCAGTACTTC.

This sequence joins TRBV4-3 and TRBJ2-7, with D possibly being TRBD1 (6 bases). The length of the CDR3 is 16 residues. The ends were cut back, 4 bases at V and 4 bases at J, with 20 bases in the middle. Germline loops: CDR1 LGHNA, CDR2 YSLEER. This CDR3 reads CASSRSATGSRYEQYF. CDR3 nucleotides: TGCGCCAGCAGCCGATCAGCCACAGGGAGCCGATACGAGCAGTACTTC.

This clonotype has just a few counts. J is TRBJ2-5 and V is TRBV19, with 9 bases lining up with TRBD2. This CDR3 spans 16 amino acids. After removal of 1 base from V and 4 bases from J, the junction contained 7 bases not matched to a gene. The germline gives CDR1 LNHDA, CDR2 SQIVND (reference sequence). The CDR3 loop reads CASSIAGAGGRETQYF. In DNA form, the CDR3 reads TGTGCCAGTAGTATAGCTGGAGCGGGAGGCAGAGAGACCCAGTACTTC.

The CDR3 region is CASSLGQGGDTQYF. The CDR3 nucleotides are TGCGCCAGCAGCCTTGGACAGGGCGGAGATACGCAGTATTTT. The V call is TRBV4-1, the J call TRBJ2-3, with 8 nucleotides matching TRBD1. Per the germline V gene, CDR1 is MGHRA and CDR2 is YSYEKL. CDR3 size: 14 residues. Trimming took 4 bases from V and 5 from J; bases not matched to a gene: 5.

In its sample, this clonotype was seen many times. This rearrangement joins TRBV11-3 to TRBJ2-5; D is perhaps TRBD1 (5 bases). Trimming removed 3 bases at V and 3 bases at J, with 14 bases between. Germline CDR1 and CDR2: SGHNT and YENEEA. The CDR3 extends over 15 amino acids. The CDR3 DNA sequence: TGTGCCAGCAGCTTTACAGGCCGGTCTGAAGAGACCCAGTACTTC. It yields the protein CASSFTGRSEETQYF. Variable domain in full (rest from reference TRBV11-3 and TRBJ2-5): EAGVVQSPRYKIIEKKQPVAFWCNPISGHNTLYWYLQNLGQGPELLIRYENEEAVDDSQLPKDRFSAERLKGVDSTLKIQPAELGDSAVYLCASSFTGRSEETQYFGPGTRLLVL.